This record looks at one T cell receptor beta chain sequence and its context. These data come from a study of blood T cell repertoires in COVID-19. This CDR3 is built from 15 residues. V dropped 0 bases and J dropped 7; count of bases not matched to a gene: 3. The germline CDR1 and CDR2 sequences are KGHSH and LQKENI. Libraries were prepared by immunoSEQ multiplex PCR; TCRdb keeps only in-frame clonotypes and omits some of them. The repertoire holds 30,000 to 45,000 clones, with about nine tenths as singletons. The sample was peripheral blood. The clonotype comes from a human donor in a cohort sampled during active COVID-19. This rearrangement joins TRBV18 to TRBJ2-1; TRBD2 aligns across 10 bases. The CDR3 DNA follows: TGTGCCAGCTCACCACCTTCTAGCGGGAGTAATGAGCAGTTCTTC. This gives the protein CASSPPSSGSNEQFF.